This TCR beta chain was identified in a study of T cell responses to AZD1222 COVID-19 vaccine. Study-wide results and limits: Baseline seropositivity characterized only six AZD1222 recipients. Clonal diversity was possibly underestimated, and white British individuals and females predominated among donors. Nearly half of spike-specific TCRs reportedly target variant regions that are unmutated in the B.1.351 and B.1.1.7 variants. Only after the peak T cell response were repertoires sampled.

Note on this clone: Its antigen is currently unknown.

The CDR3 loop spans 16 amino acids. Per the germline V gene, CDR1 is KGHSH and CDR2 is LQKENI. Trimming stripped 1 base from V and 0 bases from J, with 12 bases between. Libraries were prepared by immunoSEQ multiplex PCR; TCRdb keeps only in-frame clonotypes and omits some of them. This table has about 120,000 clones, about 86% appearing once. The sample consisted of peripheral blood, taken 28 days after the second AZD1222 dose. This TCR was sampled from an adult who received the AZD1222 COVID-19 vaccine. The gene calls are TRBV18 and TRBJ1-2; no clear D. The DNA of the CDR3 is TGTGCCAGCTCACCACAACAGCAACCTACTAACTATGGCTACACCTTC. Translated: CASSPQQQPTNYGYTF.